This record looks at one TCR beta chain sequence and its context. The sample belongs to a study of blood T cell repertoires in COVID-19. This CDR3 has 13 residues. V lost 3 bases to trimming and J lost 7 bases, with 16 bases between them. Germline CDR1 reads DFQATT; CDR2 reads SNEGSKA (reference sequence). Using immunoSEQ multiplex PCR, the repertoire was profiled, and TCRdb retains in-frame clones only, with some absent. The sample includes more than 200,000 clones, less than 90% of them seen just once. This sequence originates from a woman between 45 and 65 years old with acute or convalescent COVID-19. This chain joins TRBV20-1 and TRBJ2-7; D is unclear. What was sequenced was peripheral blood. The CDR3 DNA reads TGCAGTGCTAGTGACGGCCGAGGTTTGGAGCAGTACTTC. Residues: CSASDGRGLEQYF.